The present T cell receptor (beta chain) was sequenced within a study of cytomegalovirus exposure and HLA in healthy donors. Study information: Roughly 180 million T cells yielded around 120 million unique TCR beta sequences in earlier analysis. Overall study findings and caveats: On later analysis, the bulk of CMV-associated TCR beta chains appeared to be HLA-restricted. One variant, a missense change in DCLRE1C, was linked in a later analysis to TCR beta V- and J-gene trimming.

Trimming cost V 1 base and J 8 bases, with 10 bases left between them. The CDR3 extends over 12 amino acids. The germline V gene encodes CDR1 SGHKS and CDR2 YYEKEE (reference sequence). Regarding this clone: No antigen is known for it.

Both 60 Vbeta primers and 13 Jbeta primers went into the PCR. Sequencing used immunoSEQ multiplex PCR; TCRdb keeps in-frame clones, though not all of them. Its table records roughly 34,000 clones. The chain uses TRBV5-5 and TRBJ2-7; no reliable D call. The sequence derives from a man aged 35-49 years in good health and CMV-seronegative. The source material was PBMCs. CDR3 coding DNA: TGTGCCAGCAGCTTGAACTCAGGCCAGCAGTACTTC. The encoded protein is CASSLNSGQQYF.